Sequencing of this T cell receptor beta chain was carried out in a study of blood T cell repertoires in COVID-19. The CDR3 consists of 13 residues. V lost 3 bases, J lost 2 bases, and 4 bases lay in between. Clones were sequenced by immunoSEQ multiplex PCR, and TCRdb holds only the in-frame ones, with some missing. The sample shows about 260,000 clones, about 90% of them seen only once. The chain combines TRBV12-3 or TRBV12-4 with TRBJ2-2; no clear D. This receptor was obtained from a man aged 45 to 65 who had been exposed to COVID-19. Material for sequencing was PBMCs or T cells enriched from blood (not recorded which). CDR3 in amino acids: CASSFGNTGELFF. CDR3 DNA: TGTGCCAGCAGTTTTGGCAACACCGGGGAGCTGTTTTTT.